This is a list of T cell receptor beta chains from one sample in a study of blood T cell repertoires in COVID-19. Sequencing used immunoSEQ multiplex PCR; TCRdb keeps in-frame clones, though not all of them. The sample yields 55,000 or so clones, 60% to 80% seen once. The source material was peripheral blood. The receptors here all came from a man in his fifties or sixties with acute or convalescent COVID-19. The CDR3 runs from the conserved cysteine through the conserved F or W. A D gene is named only where the DNA matches it firmly. Where a row states a size, it is once, few, many or the class of an expanded clone; other rows omit it.

d_gene	v_gene	len	j_gene	abundance	CDR3nt	CDR3aa
-	TRBV23-1	18	TRBJ1-5	-	TGCGCCAGCAGTCAACCCGACGGCGGACAGTATAGCAATCAGCCCCAGCATTTT	CASSQPDGGQYSNQPQHF
TRBD1	TRBV19	16	TRBJ1-3	-	TGTGCCAGTAGTGTGGACAGGGTGTTCTCTGGAAACACCATATATTTT	CASSVDRVFSGNTIYF
-	TRBV15	17	TRBJ1-2	-	TGTGCCACCAGCAGAGATTACGCGGTCCTAGCTAACTATGGCTACACCTTC	CATSRDYAVLANYGYTF
TRBD1	TRBV2	13	TRBJ1-2	-	TGTGCCAGCAGTGAAGGGGACAGCGATGGCTACACCTTC	CASSEGDSDGYTF
-	TRBV18	13	TRBJ1-1	-	TGTGCCAGCTCACCCCAGGGGTATACTGAAGCTTTCTTT	CASSPQGYTEAFF
-	TRBV5-1	13	TRBJ2-7	-	TGCGCCAGCACCTTCTTCTTTTCCTTGGAGCAGTACTTC	CASTFFFSLEQYF
-	TRBV5-4	14	TRBJ2-4	-	TGTGCCAGCAGCTTGGGGGGACTCAAAAACATTCAGTACTTC	CASSLGGLKNIQYF
TRBD1	TRBV5-4	15	TRBJ2-7	-	TGTGCCAGCAGCTCCCAGACAGGGGGTGACTACGAGCAGTACTTC	CASSSQTGGDYEQYF
TRBD2	TRBV7-9	15	TRBJ2-3	-	TGTGCCAGCAGCTCGACTAGCGGGGGCACAGATACGCAGTATTTT	CASSSTSGGTDTQYF
-	TRBV4-1	13	TRBJ2-5	-	TGCGCCAGCAGCCTTTGGGGAGCAGAGACCCAGTACTTC	CASSLWGAETQYF
-	TRBV2	13	TRBJ1-2	few	TGTGCCAGCAGTGGAGGATCCAACTATGGCTACACCTTC	CASSGGSNYGYTF
-	TRBV7-2	15	TRBJ1-1	few	TGTGCCAGCAGCTTAGGGTTCGCGGGGAACACTGAAGCTTTCTTT	CASSLGFAGNTEAFF
TRBD1	TRBV18	17	TRBJ2-3	-	TGTGCCAGCTCACTGAGGACAGGGCCGATTAGCACAGATACGCAGTATTTT	CASSLRTGPISTDTQYF
TRBD1	TRBV28	15	TRBJ1-2	-	TGTGCCAGCAGTTCCCCGGGACAGGGAGCCTATGGCTACACCTTC	CASSSPGQGAYGYTF
-	TRBV14	14	TRBJ1-1	few	TGTGCCAGCAGCCAAGACTCGCGTGATGTTGTCGCTTTCTTT	CASSQDSRDVVAFF
TRBD1	TRBV7-9	16	TRBJ2-3	-	TGTGCCAGCAGCGAATCCGGGACAGAGCCCACAGATACGCAGTATTTT	CASSESGTEPTDTQYF
-	TRBV18	12	TRBJ1-1	few	TGTGCCAGCTCACCAATGGCAGGGGAAGCTTTCTTT	CASSPMAGEAFF
TRBD2	TRBV5-1	15	TRBJ2-7	once	TGCGCCAGCAGCATATCGGGACTAGATTTCCACGAGCAGTACTTC	CASSISGLDFHEQYF
-	TRBV9	15	TRBJ1-4	-	TGTGCCAGCAGCGTAGATGGGGGGACTAATGAAAAACTGTTTTTT	CASSVDGGTNEKLFF
TRBD1	TRBV9	16	TRBJ2-2	-	TGTGCCAGCAGCTCCCGGACAGGGCCGAACACCGGGGAGCTGTTTTTT	CASSSRTGPNTGELFF
TRBD1	TRBV20-1	16	TRBJ1-6	-	TGCAGTGCTAGTGGGACAGACCGGGGGGGCAATTCACCCCTCCACTTT	CSASGTDRGGNSPLHF
TRBD2	TRBV24-1	18	TRBJ2-6	-	TGTGCCACCAGTGGCTCGGGGGGGCGCTGGGCTGGGGCCAACGTCCTGACTTTC	CATSGSGGRWAGANVLTF
TRBD1	TRBV10-3	17	TRBJ1-1	-	TGTGCCATCAGCTCGGATTTAGGGACAGGGGGCCACACTGAAGCTTTCTTT	CAISSDLGTGGHTEAFF
-	TRBV7-6	13	TRBJ2-3	-	TGTGCCAGCAGCTTAGGGCGCACAGATACGCAGTATTTT	CASSLGRTDTQYF
-	TRBV5-1	14	TRBJ1-1	few	TGCGCCAGCAGCCAACAAGACTCGAACACTGAAGCTTTCTTT	CASSQQDSNTEAFF
TRBD2	TRBV6-5	15	TRBJ2-3	once	TGTGCCAGCAGTTACAGGGAGGGAGGTATTAATACGCAGTATTTT	CASSYREGGINTQYF
-	TRBV27	13	TRBJ1-1	-	TGTGCCAGCAGTCCTCGACGGGACACTGAAGCTTTCTTT	CASSPRRDTEAFF
TRBD1	TRBV2	15	TRBJ1-1	-	TGTGCCAGCAGTTTAGACAGGGGCGGGAGCACTGAAGCTTTCTTT	CASSLDRGGSTEAFF
-	TRBV19	14	TRBJ1-1	-	TGTGCCAGTAGTATAAGCAGGGGACACACTGAAGCTTTCTTT	CASSISRGHTEAFF
TRBD2	TRBV5-3	19	TRBJ2-4	-	TGTGCCAGAAGCGCGGAAACTAGCGGGGGGCCCGTAGCCAAAAACATTCAGTACTTC	CARSAETSGGPVAKNIQYF
-	TRBV7-9	13	TRBJ1-1	-	TGTGCCAGCAGCTTAATGTCCAGGGCTGAAGCTTTCTTT	CASSLMSRAEAFF
-	TRBV6-5	14	TRBJ2-7	-	TGTGCCAGCAGAAACGAGGGGGGGTCCTACGAGCAGTACTTC	CASRNEGGSYEQYF
TRBD2	TRBV7-2	14	TRBJ2-7	-	TGTGCCAGCAGCTTTAGCGGGGGTTCCTACGAGCAGTACTTC	CASSFSGGSYEQYF
-	TRBV6-5	13	TRBJ1-1	few	TGTGCCAGCAGCCGCGGTTTGGCCACTGAAGCTTTCTTT	CASSRGLATEAFF
-	TRBV18	16	TRBJ2-7	-	TGTGCCAGCTCAATCACTACAGGTCAAGATGCCTACGAGCAGTACTTC	CASSITTGQDAYEQYF
TRBD1	TRBV12-5	19	TRBJ1-2	once	TGTGCTAGTGGTTTGACAACCGGGACAGAAGTGGCCACTAACTATGGCTACACCTTC	CASGLTTGTEVATNYGYTF
TRBD1	TRBV10-3	12	TRBJ1-2	-	TGTGCCATCAAAGGACAGGGGGATGGCTACACCTTC	CAIKGQGDGYTF
-	TRBV4-2	15	TRBJ1-6	-	TGTGCCAGCAGCCAAGAAGGGGTTGGAAATTCACCCCTCCACTTT	CASSQEGVGNSPLHF
-	TRBV14	13	TRBJ1-2	few	TGTGCCAGCAGCCAGCAGGGGCTTTATGGCTACACCTTC	CASSQQGLYGYTF
-	TRBV30	14	TRBJ1-2	-	TGTGCCTGGATCGCCCTCCCATCCGGGGGTGGCTACACCTTC	CAWIALPSGGGYTF
-	TRBV10-3	13	TRBJ2-5	-	TGTGCCACCGCCGTGAGCGGACAAGAGACCCAGTACTTC	CATAVSGQETQYF
TRBD1	TRBV6-1	14	TRBJ1-2	-	TGTGCCAGCAGTGAACTGAGGACAGGCGTGGGCTACACCTTC	CASSELRTGVGYTF
TRBD2	TRBV4-1	17	TRBJ2-1	-	TGCGCCAGCAGCCAGGCCACTAGCGGGGGGCCCTACAATGAGCAGTTCTTC	CASSQATSGGPYNEQFF
TRBD2	TRBV7-2	16	TRBJ2-1	-	TGTGCCAGCAGCATTCTGGCGGGGGGTTCCTACAATGAGCAGTTCTTC	CASSILAGGSYNEQFF
-	TRBV7-2	13	TRBJ1-1	-	TGTGCCAGCAGCACCGGAGCGAACACTGAAGCTTTCTTT	CASSTGANTEAFF
-	TRBV5-1	15	TRBJ2-3	-	TGCGCCAGCAGCTTGGGCCCTCAGGGTACAGATACGCAGTATTTT	CASSLGPQGTDTQYF
-	TRBV24-1	13	TRBJ2-3	-	TGTGCCACCAGTTGGGCCGGCACAGATACGCAGTATTTT	CATSWAGTDTQYF
TRBD2	TRBV9	16	TRBJ2-1	-	TGTGCCAGCAGCGCCGATGCAGCGGGGGGTAGGAATGAGCAGTTCTTC	CASSADAAGGRNEQFF
TRBD1	TRBV14	13	TRBJ2-7	-	TGTGCCAGCAGCTACAACCGACAGGGCGAGCAGTACTTC	CASSYNRQGEQYF
TRBD1	TRBV5-1	14	TRBJ1-1	-	TGCGCCAGCAGCGGCGAACAGGGGTTCCCTGAAGCTTTCTTT	CASSGEQGFPEAFF
-	TRBV7-2	15	TRBJ1-2	-	TGTGCCAGCAGCCCCAGTTGGGTACAGGACTATGGCTACACCTTC	CASSPSWVQDYGYTF
-	TRBV14	16	TRBJ2-7	-	TGTGCCAGCAGCCAATTTAGGCGCAGGTCTGGGTACGAGCAGTACTTC	CASSQFRRRSGYEQYF
-	TRBV7-8	15	TRBJ1-1	once	TGTGCCAGCAGCTTAGCACCGAGCCTGAACACTGAAGCTTTCTTT	CASSLAPSLNTEAFF
-	TRBV12-5	13	TRBJ1-5	-	TGTGCTAGTGGTTTGGGGGGGGATCAGCCCCAGCATTTT	CASGLGGDQPQHF
TRBD1	TRBV4-1	15	TRBJ2-7	-	TGCGCCAGCAGCCCTGGGACAGGGAGATCCTACGAGCAGTACTTC	CASSPGTGRSYEQYF